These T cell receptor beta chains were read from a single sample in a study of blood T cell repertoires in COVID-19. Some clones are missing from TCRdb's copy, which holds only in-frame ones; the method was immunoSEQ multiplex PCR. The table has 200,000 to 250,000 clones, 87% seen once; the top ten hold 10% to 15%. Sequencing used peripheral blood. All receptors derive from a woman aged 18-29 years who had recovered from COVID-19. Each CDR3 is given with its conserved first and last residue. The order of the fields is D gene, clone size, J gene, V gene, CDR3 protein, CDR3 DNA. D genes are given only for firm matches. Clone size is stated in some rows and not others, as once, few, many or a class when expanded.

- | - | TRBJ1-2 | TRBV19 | CASSIVGGSNYGYTF | TGTGCCAGTAGTATAGTAGGGGGTTCTAACTATGGCTACACCTTC
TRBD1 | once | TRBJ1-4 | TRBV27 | CASSFSGTEIFELFF | TGTGCCAGCAGTTTCTCCGGGACAGAGATCTTTGAACTGTTTTTT
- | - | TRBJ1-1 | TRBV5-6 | CASSLFRTEAFF | TGTGCCAGCAGCTTGTTTCGGACTGAAGCTTTCTTT
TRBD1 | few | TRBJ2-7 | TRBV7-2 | CASSPPTGSTYEQYF | TGTGCCAGCAGCCCACCGACAGGGTCTACCTACGAGCAGTACTTC
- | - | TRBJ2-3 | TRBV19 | CASSWGVSTDTQYF | TGTGCCAGTAGTTGGGGGGTAAGCACAGATACGCAGTATTTT
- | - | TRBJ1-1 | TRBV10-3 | CAISGGRQIMNTEAFF | TGTGCCATCAGTGGGGGAAGACAGATAATGAACACTGAAGCTTTCTTT
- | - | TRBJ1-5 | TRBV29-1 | CSAWGGQRNQPQHF | TGCAGCGCCTGGGGAGGTCAGCGCAATCAGCCCCAGCATTTT
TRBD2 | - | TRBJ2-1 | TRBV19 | CASSISRLAGGPYNEQFF | TGTGCCAGTAGTATTTCGAGACTAGCGGGAGGGCCTTACAATGAGCAGTTCTTC
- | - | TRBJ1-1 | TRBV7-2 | CASSSTGPGTEAFF | TGTGCCAGCAGCTCGACGGGTCCGGGCACTGAAGCTTTCTTT
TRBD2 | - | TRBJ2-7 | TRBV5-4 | CASSLEVSGKYEQYF | TGTGCCAGCAGCTTGGAGGTTAGCGGGAAATACGAGCAGTACTTC
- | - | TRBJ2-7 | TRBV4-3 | CASSQERGEQYF | TGCGCCAGCAGCCAAGAGCGTGGCGAGCAGTACTTC
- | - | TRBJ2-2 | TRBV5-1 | CASRLNTGELFF | TGCGCCAGCAGACTGAACACCGGGGAGCTGTTTTTT
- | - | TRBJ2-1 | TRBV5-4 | CASSLTQGLGSYNEQFF | TGTGCCAGCAGCTTAACTCAGGGATTGGGCTCCTACAATGAGCAGTTCTTC
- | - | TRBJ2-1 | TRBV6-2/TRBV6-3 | CASSYGRADNEQFF | TGTGCCAGCAGTTACGGCAGGGCAGACAATGAGCAGTTCTTC
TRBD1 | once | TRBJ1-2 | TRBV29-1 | CSVDLVQGTVGYTF | TGCAGCGTTGACCTGGTACAGGGGACCGTTGGCTACACCTTC
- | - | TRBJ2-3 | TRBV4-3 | CASSQGLRLDTQYF | TGCGCCAGCAGCCAAGGACTGCGGTTAGATACGCAGTATTTT
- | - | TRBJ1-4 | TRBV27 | CASSFISGQINEKLFF | TGTGCCAGCAGTTTCATTTCCGGACAGATTAATGAAAAACTGTTTTTT
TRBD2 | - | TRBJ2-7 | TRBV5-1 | CASSPSSGLGYEQYF | TGCGCCAGCAGCCCCTCTAGCGGCCTGGGCTACGAGCAGTACTTC
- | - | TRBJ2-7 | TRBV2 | CASSERYEQYF | TGTGCCAGCAGTGAGAGATACGAGCAGTACTTC
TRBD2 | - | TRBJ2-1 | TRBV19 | CASSFQGRAGGPQVF | TGTGCCAGTAGTTTTCAGGGGAGAGCGGGAGGGCCTCAAGTCTTC
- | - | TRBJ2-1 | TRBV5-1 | CASSLGVTGTVRYEQFF | TGCGCCAGCAGCTTGGGAGTGACGGGTACCGTTCGCTATGAGCAGTTCTTC